Listed below are T cell receptor beta chains from one sample, sequenced in a study of CD8+ T cells in alopecia areata. Method: immunoSEQ multiplex PCR; TCRdb's copy keeps in-frame clones and lacks some. The table has 4,300 or so clones, roughly three quarters seen once. Sample: skin, taken at week 24, from a patient treated with tofacitinib. Receptors originate from a human donor with alopecia areata. Both conserved end residues are part of each CDR3. The order of the fields is D gene, clone size, J gene, V gene, CDR3 DNA, CDR3 protein. The D gene is left open where the match is weak. Rows give clone size only sometimes, using once, few, many, or a class for an expanded clone.

>TRBD1|.|TRBJ1-2|TRBV27
TGTGCCAGCAGTTTCCGGCGGGACAGGGTGGTCTACACCTTC
CASSFRRDRVVYTF
>TRBD1|.|TRBJ2-7|TRBV7-9
TGTGCCAGCAGCTTAGCCCAACAGGGGCCTGTACCTACGGAGCAGTACTTC
CASSLAQQGPVPTEQYF
>TRBD1|.|TRBJ1-2|TRBV27
TGTGCCAGCAGTACCACCGGGACAGGGAGTGCTAACTATGGCTACACCTTC
CASSTTGTGSANYGYTF
>.|.|TRBJ1-6|TRBV4-1
TGCGCCAGCAGCCAAGGGCTCCGGGACCGTAATTCACCCCTCCACTTT
CASSQGLRDRNSPLHF
>TRBD1|.|TRBJ2-5|TRBV29-1
TGCAGCGGTGTGGGACAGAACATCCAGACCCAGTACTTC
CSGVGQNIQTQYF
>TRBD2|.|TRBJ2-3|TRBV5-4
TGTGCCAGCAGCTTGGGACTAGCGGGGGTGGCAGATACGCAGTATTTT
CASSLGLAGVADTQYF
>.|.|TRBJ1-5|TRBV9
TGTGCCAGCAGCGTAGATGCAGGGGGCAATCAGCCCCAGCATTTT
CASSVDAGGNQPQHF
>.|.|TRBJ2-5|TRBV2
TGTGCCAGCAGCGATCGGGGGGAGACCCAGTACTTC
CASSDRGETQYF
>TRBD2|few|TRBJ2-1|TRBV5-6
TGTGCCAGCAGCTTGGGACTAGCGGGGGGACTTTCCAATGAGCAGTTCTTC
CASSLGLAGGLSNEQFF
>TRBD2|once|TRBJ2-2|TRBV5-1
TGCGCCAGCAGGGGAGGGCCCGGGGAGCTGTTTTTT
CASRGGPGELFF
>.|.|TRBJ2-1|TRBV1
TGCACCAGCAGCCAAGATGATTGGGCTAGCGGGGGGGAGGGCAATGAGCAGTTCTTC
CTSSQDDWASGGEGNEQFF
>.|.|TRBJ2-2|TRBV5-6
TGTGCCAGCAGCAATCGGCCCCACGGGGAGCTGTTTTTT
CASSNRPHGELFF
>.|.|TRBJ1-4|TRBV6-6
TGTGCCAGCAGTTACAGTAATGAAAAACTGTTTTTT
CASSYSNEKLFF
>.|.|TRBJ1-1|TRBV7-9
TGTGCCAGCAGCCTCGTGGAGGGCGGACCTGAAGCTTTCTTT
CASSLVEGGPEAFF
>TRBD2|.|TRBJ2-1|TRBV9
TGTGCCAGCAGCTTAACTAGCGGGATCGAGCAGTTCTTC
CASSLTSGIEQFF